The clone carrying this T cell receptor beta chain was counted at least ten times. Antigen specificity is unknown. The data originate from a study of human T cells and chemical hapten exposure. Study in general: Yields of TCR per sample differed, chiefly owing to small differences in pooled library volume.

There are 13 residues in the CDR3. Germline V gene lookup returns CDR1 MDHEN and CDR2 SYDVKM. Trimming left V 4 bases short and J 5 bases short, with 12 bases between. Unique molecular identifiers were affixed to discrete cDNA molecules within the library. As handled by the study authors: TCRs per sample had a median of approximately 88,000 and ranged from about 23,224 to 750,000. A single record per CDR3 protein comes from TCRdb applying MiXCR to the RACE reads. These V and J calls originate from TCRdb's pipeline instead of the authors' own analysis. The table has about 45,000 distinct CDR3 sequences, less than 4.5% seen once. Study observations and caveats: No shift was seen in TCRs above 1 in 1000 frequency with DPC sensitization.

Time point given: healthy volunteer bleed at 2 weeks. Unfractionated whole blood yielded total RNA. The rearrangement uses TRBV28 and TRBJ2-7; TRBD1 or TRBD2 may be the D gene (5 bases each). Sequenced material: whole blood. This clonotype originated in a human donor in good health. Some clones in this sample may be carry-over from other donors' samples. CDR3: CASSSRGKDEQYF. The DNA for the CDR3 is TGTGCCAGCAGTTCGAGGGGAAAGGACGAGCAGTACTTC.